The 30 T cell receptor beta chains listed next were all sequenced from one sample in a study of OX40 agonist ivuxolimab in advanced cancers. TCRdb's copy holds only in-frame clones and misses some; the assay was immunoSEQ multiplex PCR. The data hold around 30,000 clones, with over 75% observed a single time. This material consisted of CD4+ or CD8+ T cells sorted from blood, taken in a trial of the OX40 agonist ivuxolimab. The receptors stem from an adult with an advanced solid tumor such as melanoma, head and neck, liver or kidney cancer.

CDR3 DNA: TGTGCCAGCAGTTTCAGGGGCAACTCCTACGAGCAGTACTTC. Amino acids: CASSFRGNSYEQYF. The chain carries TRBV27 and TRBJ2-7; a possible D gene is TRBD1 (6 bases). Trimming left V 3 bases short and J 0 bases short, with 9 bases between. Germline CDR1 MNHEY, CDR2 SMNVEV (reference sequence). The length of the CDR3 is 14 residues.

The chain has TRBV1 and TRBJ1-2. TRBV1 represents a pseudogene. The CDR3 runs to 17 residues. The CDR3 is CTTEGLAVPEDNYGYTF. The CDR3 coding sequence is TGCACCACCGAGGGACTAGCGGTCCCAGAGGATAACTATGGCTACACCTTC.

The chain joins TRBV29-1 to TRBJ2-7; D is ambiguous. Trimming left V 3 bases short and J 0 bases short, with 6 bases between. Germline assignment: CDR1 SQVTM and CDR2 ANQGSEA. The CDR3 totals 12 residues. The CDR3 sequence is CSVDGDSYEQYF. CDR3 nucleotide sequence: TGCAGCGTTGACGGAGACTCCTACGAGCAGTACTTC.

V gene TRBV27 combines with J gene TRBJ2-5; D is perhaps TRBD1 or TRBD2 (5 bases each). There are 14 residues in the CDR3. Germline V lookup: CDR1 MNHEY, CDR2 SMNVEV (reference sequence). V lost 5 bases and J 2 bases, leaving 12 bases between the germline ends. The CDR3 sequence is CASSPLGDQETQYF. CDR3 bases: TGTGCCAGCAGTCCACTGGGGGATCAAGAGACCCAGTACTTC.

The chain carries TRBV27 and TRBJ2-1; tentative D call: TRBD1 (6 bases). The CDR3 is 15 amino acids. Trimming stripped 6 bases from V and 6 bases from J, with 18 bases between. The germline gives CDR1 MNHEY, CDR2 SMNVEV (reference sequence). CDR3 region: CASRRGYLGGNEQFF. CDR3 DNA: TGTGCCAGCAGGAGGGGCTACCTAGGGGGCAATGAGCAGTTCTTC.

This sequence joins TRBV7-7 and TRBJ2-4; 7 nucleotides agree with TRBD1. Germline loops: CDR1 SSHAT, CDR2 FNYEAQ (reference sequence). The CDR3 consists of 15 residues. CDR3 DNA: TGTGCAGTGGGACAGTTGATCGGAGCCAAAAACATTCAGTACTTC. Protein sequence: CAVGQLIGAKNIQYF.

The chain recombines TRBV5-4 with TRBJ2-2; 7 nucleotides align to TRBD1. The V gene end was trimmed by 7 bases and the J gene end by 6 bases; junction bases not matched to a gene: 12. The CDR3 runs to 15 residues. CDR1 is SGHNT, CDR2 YYREEE, per germline (reference sequence). The CDR3 loop reads CASGPITGVAGELFF. The CDR3 bases are TGTGCCAGCGGACCGATCACAGGGGTGGCCGGGGAGCTGTTTTTT. Drawing the rest from reference TRBV5-4 and TRBJ2-2, the complete variable domain is ETGVTQSPTHLIKTRGQQVTLRCSSQSGHNTVSWYQQALGQGPQFIFQYYREEENGRGNFPPRFSGLQFPNYSSELNVNALELDDSALYLCASGPITGVAGELFFGEGSRLTVL.

This chain uses TRBV2 with TRBJ1-1; D gene uncertain. The V end lost 3 bases, the J end lost 4 bases, and 3 bases lay between the germline ends. Germline CDR1 is SNHLY and CDR2 is FYNNEI. The CDR3 is 11 residues long. This CDR3 reads CASSETTEAFF. DNA of the CDR3: TGTGCCAGCAGTGAGACCACTGAAGCTTTCTTT. The whole variable domain, remainder taken from reference TRBV2 and TRBJ1-1, is EPEVTQTPSHQVTQMGQEVILRCVPISNHLYFYWYRQILGQKVEFLVSFYNNEISEKSEIFDDQFSVERPDGSNFTLKIRSTKLEDSAMYFCASSETTEAFFGQGTRLTVV.

The chain recombines TRBV7-9 with TRBJ1-6, with 7 bases aligning to TRBD1. With V trimmed by 1 base and J by 7 bases, 4 bases remained unmatched. From germline, CDR1 is SEHNR and CDR2 FQNEAQ (reference sequence). CDR3 length: 15 amino acids. CDR3: CASSLDGTANSPLHF. The CDR3 DNA sequence: TGTGCCAGCAGCTTAGACGGGACAGCCAATTCACCCCTCCACTTT.

The CDR3 sequence is CAIGWGQDSTEAFF. The CDR3 DNA reads as TGTGCCATCGGCTGGGGACAGGACTCCACTGAAGCTTTCTTT. The gene calls are TRBV10-3 and TRBJ1-1, with TRBD1 matching 8 bases. The V segment lost 8 bases and the J segment 4 bases; nucleotides outside the gene matches: 9. This CDR3 is built from 14 residues. Germline V gene sequence: CDR1 ENHRY, CDR2 SYGVKD.

The chain is built from TRBV27 and TRBJ2-5, with D perhaps matching TRBD1 (5 bases). This CDR3 contains 15 residues. Germline V gives CDR1 MNHEY, CDR2 SMNVEV (reference sequence). V gave up 2 bases and J gave up 4 bases, with 14 bases separating them. The CDR3 region has the DNA TGTGCCAGCAGTTTAGGCCTGGGGCAAAGAGAGACCCAGTACTTC. It is translated as CASSLGLGQRETQYF.

Here the CDR3 DNA reads TGTGCCACCAGCAATCTTAAGGGGTCTGAGCAGTTCTTC. Protein product: CATSNLKGSEQFF. The V gene is TRBV15, the J gene TRBJ2-1; TRBD1 might be the D (5 bases). V dropped 4 bases and J dropped 9 bases, with 13 bases sitting between them. CDR3 length: 13 residues. CDR1 LNHNV and CDR2 YYDKDF come from the germline V gene (reference sequence).

The CDR3 here is CASSARLAGVTDTQYF. The CDR3 nucleotides read TGCGCCAGCAGCGCTCGACTAGCGGGAGTGACAGATACGCAGTATTTT. V usage is TRBV5-1 and J usage is TRBJ2-3; 12 bases are shared with TRBD2. V dropped 4 bases and J dropped 3; count of bases not matched to a gene: 6. From germline, CDR1 is SGHRS and CDR2 YFSETQ. The CDR3 has 16 residues.

V gene TRBV28 combines with J gene TRBJ2-7; a weak D match, TRBD2 (6 bases). V lost 7 bases, J lost 0 bases, and 10 bases lay in between. CDR1 and CDR2 (germline): MDHEN, SYDVKM. The CDR3 runs to 13 residues. CDR3 in amino acids: CASTLGGSYEQYF. Written as DNA, the CDR3 is TGTGCCAGCACCTTGGGGGGCTCCTACGAGCAGTACTTC.

The chain joins TRBV5-8 to TRBJ2-5; D ambiguous. The J call may be in error: the DNA end matches TRBJ2-7 better. Germline CDR1 and CDR2: SGHTS and YDEGEE. This CDR3 region has 11 residues. The CDR3 region has the DNA TGTGCCAGCAGCATGCGAGACGAGCAGTACTTC. Residues: CASSMRDEQYF.

V is TRBV19 and J is TRBJ2-1; D gene ambiguous. CDR3 length equals 11 residues. The germline V gene encodes CDR1 LNHDA and CDR2 SQIVND (reference sequence). Trimming left V 6 bases short and J 5 bases short, with 5 bases between. Written as DNA, the CDR3 is TGTGCCAGTAGAGAGAACAATGAGCAGTTCTTC. Translated, it gives CASRENNEQFF.

The V gene is TRBV27, the J gene TRBJ2-7; TRBD2 aligns across 7 bases. CDR3 length: 15 residues. Trimming at V came to 3 bases and at J to 0 bases, leaving 5 bases not matched to a gene. Germline CDR1 and CDR2: MNHEY and SMNVEV (reference sequence). For the CDR3, the DNA is TGTGCCAGCAGTTTGTCCCCTAGCGGCTCCTACGAGCAGTACTTC. Residues: CASSLSPSGSYEQYF.

The rearrangement links TRBV18 to TRBJ2-7, with D tentatively TRBD1 or TRBD2 (9 bases each). Trimming removed 3 bases from V and 7 bases from J, with 25 bases in between. The CDR3 is 17 amino acids. Germline V lookup: CDR1 KGHSH, CDR2 LQKENI. CDR3 coding DNA: TGTGCCAGCTCACCGGGACAGGGCTGGCGGGAGGGAAAGGAGCAGTACTTC. This translates into CASSPGQGWREGKEQYF.

The count of this clone is one. The rearrangement joins TRBV5-4 to TRBJ2-7; D gene uncertain. The V gene lost 0 bases and the J gene lost 6 bases, with 10 bases spanning the gap. The CDR3 extends over 13 amino acids. CDR1 is SGHNT, CDR2 YYREEE, per germline (reference sequence). The CDR3 is CASSLGPAPEQYF. The CDR3 DNA follows: TGTGCCAGCAGCTTGGGACCCGCTCCCGAGCAGTACTTC. Full variable domain (outside the CDR3, taken from reference TRBV5-4 and TRBJ2-7): ETGVTQSPTHLIKTRGQQVTLRCSSQSGHNTVSWYQQALGQGPQFIFQYYREEENGRGNFPPRFSGLQFPNYSSELNVNALELDDSALYLCASSLGPAPEQYFGPGTRLTVT.

As to this clone: The junction does not match germline at one end; this may be a read error. The sample contains more than one DNA sequence encoding this CDR3. This rearrangement joins TRBV5-1 to TRBJ2-7; D is perhaps TRBD1 or TRBD2 (8 bases each). The CDR3 runs to 16 residues. The V gene's germline CDR1 is SGHRS and CDR2 YFSETQ. CDR3 sequence reads: CASSLAWISGTGEQYF. CDR3 bases: TGTGCCAGCAGCTTGGCCTGGATTAGCGGGACAGGCGAGCAGTACTTC.

The chain carries TRBV30 and TRBJ2-7; TRBD1 agrees at 8 bases. The CDR3 totals 13 residues. The germline V gene encodes CDR1 GTSNPN and CDR2 SVGIG (reference sequence). V lost 8 bases, J lost 2 bases, and 8 bases stayed unmatched. CDR3 DNA: TGTGCCGTTGACCCGGGACAGGCCTACGAGCAGTACTTC. Its translation: CAVDPGQAYEQYF.

The V call is TRBV7-9, the J call TRBJ1-2; 10 bases agree with TRBD1. This CDR3 region has 16 residues. With V trimmed by 5 bases and J by 6 bases, 12 bases remained unmatched. The V gene's germline CDR1 is SEHNR and CDR2 FQNEAQ (reference sequence). CDR3 nucleotides: TGTGCCAGCAGCACCGTACCGGGACAGGGGCTGCATGGCTACACCTTC. Its protein product is CASSTVPGQGLHGYTF.

The sample holds one count of this clone. The V call is TRBV7-6, the J call TRBJ2-3; a possible D gene is TRBD2 (6 bases). The germline CDR1 and CDR2 sequences are SGHVS and FNYEAQ. V was pared by 5 bases and J by 1 base, with 13 bases between. The CDR3 is 15 amino acids. The CDR3 is CASSTWAGRTDTQYF. CDR3 DNA sequence: TGTGCCAGCAGCACCTGGGCGGGACGCACAGATACGCAGTATTTT.

This clone was seen once. V and J are TRBV25-1 and TRBJ2-3; D gene ambiguous. The CDR3 has 17 residues. Deletions cut 5 bases from V and 0 bases from J, with 18 bases between. Germline V lookup: CDR1 MGHDK, CDR2 SYGVNS. This CDR3 is CASSTTRLDLSTDTQYF. In DNA, the CDR3 is TGTGCCAGCAGTACTACACGACTGGACCTCAGCACAGATACGCAGTATTTT.

The rearrangement joins TRBV27 to TRBJ1-5, with D possibly TRBD1 on 6 matching bases. The germline CDR1 and CDR2 sequences are MNHEY and SMNVEV (reference sequence). Trimming cost V 5 bases and J 4 bases, with 18 bases left between them. The CDR3 has 16 amino acids. The CDR3 nucleotides read TGTGCCAGCAGTCCCCACAGGGAATTGACGAATCAGCCCCAGCATTTT. Translated, it gives CASSPHRELTNQPQHF.

This clone is a singleton in its sample. The genes are TRBV29-1 and TRBJ1-3; 8 bases are shared with TRBD1. CDR3 length: 16 amino acids. Germline CDR1 is SQVTM and CDR2 is ANQGSEA. The V gene end was trimmed by 4 bases and the J gene end by 1 base; junction bases not matched to a gene: 9. The CDR3 here is CSVVPGQAASGNTIYF. CDR3 nucleotide sequence: TGCAGCGTTGTCCCGGGACAGGCTGCTTCTGGAAACACCATATATTTT.

V and J are TRBV29-1 and TRBJ1-1, with 10 positions matching TRBD1. V gave up 3 bases and J gave up 5 bases; unmatched junction bases: 9. The CDR3 sequence is 15 residues long. CDR1 is SQVTM, CDR2 ANQGSEA, per germline. For the CDR3, the DNA is TGCAGCGTTGACGGTCGGGACAGGGGATCGACTGAAGCTTTCTTT. Its translation: CSVDGRDRGSTEAFF.

This rearrangement joins TRBV6-5 to TRBJ2-5; D is possibly TRBD2 (7 bases). CDR3 length: 15 residues. V lost 5 bases and J lost 1, with 14 bases in between. Germline CDR1 MNHEY, CDR2 SVGAGI. CDR3 nucleotides: TGTGCCAGCAGTGCAACCGGGGGGCCCCAAGAGACCCAGTACTTC. It yields the protein CASSATGGPQETQYF.

The genes are TRBV28 and TRBJ1-1, with no clear D. Germline V lookup: CDR1 MDHEN, CDR2 SYDVKM. This CDR3 contains 15 residues. V lost 0 bases to trimming and J lost 0 bases, with 8 bases between them. CDR3 loop: CASSLWFKLNTEAFF. CDR3 in DNA: TGTGCCAGCAGTTTATGGTTTAAGTTGAACACTGAAGCTTTCTTT.

The V call is TRBV9, the J call TRBJ1-2, with D possibly TRBD1 on 5 matching bases. The V end was cut by 4 bases, the J end by 0 bases, with 10 bases between. Per the germline V gene, CDR1 is SGDLS and CDR2 is YYNGEE. This CDR3 contains 14 residues. For the CDR3, the DNA is TGTGCCAGCAGCCCCGGACACGCTAACTATGGCTACACCTTC. This gives the protein CASSPGHANYGYTF.